This T cell receptor beta chain originates from a study of shared clonotypes between healthy human individuals. Study-level results: Some clonotypes were shared by all four sorted-subset donors, while others were not shared. The non-shared ones had lower generation probabilities than the shared ones.

This CDR3 region has 16 residues. The V gene's germline CDR1 is SEHNR and CDR2 FQNEAQ (reference sequence). The junction had 9 bases not matched to a gene; V was cut back by 5 bases and J by 4 bases. CD45RO-negative cells were positively selected for CCR7, leaving out terminally differentiated effector memory CD45RA+ cells. It was roughly 190 ng DNA, about 30,000 T cell genomes, that sorted-subset replicate PCRs used. The assay was immunoSEQ multiplex PCR, and TCRdb's table has in-frame clones only and misses some. The sample has about 2.2 million clones; just under 95% are singletons. Concerning this clone: Its antigen is undetermined.

The TCR originated in a man between 18 and 29 years old in good health. Some clones in this sample may be carry-over from other donors' samples. Sample: naive CD8+ T cells from PBMCs. This chain connects TRBV7-9 to TRBJ2-3, with 10 positions matching TRBD2. The CDR3 DNA reads as TGTGCCAGCAGCGGGCGGCTAGCGGGAGTACCAGATACGCAGTATTTT. It codes for CASSGRLAGVPDTQYF.